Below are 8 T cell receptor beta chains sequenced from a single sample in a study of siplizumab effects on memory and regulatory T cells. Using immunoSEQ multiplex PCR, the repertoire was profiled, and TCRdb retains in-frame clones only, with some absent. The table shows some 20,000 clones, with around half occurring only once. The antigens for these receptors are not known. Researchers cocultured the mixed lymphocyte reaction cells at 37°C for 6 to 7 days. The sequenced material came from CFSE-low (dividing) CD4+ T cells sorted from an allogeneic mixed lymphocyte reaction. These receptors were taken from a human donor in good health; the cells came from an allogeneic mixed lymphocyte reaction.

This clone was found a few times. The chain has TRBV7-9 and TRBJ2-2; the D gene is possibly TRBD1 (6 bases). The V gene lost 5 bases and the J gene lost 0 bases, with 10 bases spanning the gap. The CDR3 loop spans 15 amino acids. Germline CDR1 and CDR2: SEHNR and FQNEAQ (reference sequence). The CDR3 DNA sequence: TGTGCCAGCAGCATCAGGGGCCCGAACACCGGGGAGCTGTTTTTT. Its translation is CASSIRGPNTGELFF.

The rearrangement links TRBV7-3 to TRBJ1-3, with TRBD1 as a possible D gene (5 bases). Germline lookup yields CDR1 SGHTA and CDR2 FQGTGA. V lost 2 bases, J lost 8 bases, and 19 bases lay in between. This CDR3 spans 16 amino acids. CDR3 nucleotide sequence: TGTGCCAGCAGCTTAGACCGGGACCCGGGGAGGGACACCATATATTTT. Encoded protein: CASSLDRDPGRDTIYF.

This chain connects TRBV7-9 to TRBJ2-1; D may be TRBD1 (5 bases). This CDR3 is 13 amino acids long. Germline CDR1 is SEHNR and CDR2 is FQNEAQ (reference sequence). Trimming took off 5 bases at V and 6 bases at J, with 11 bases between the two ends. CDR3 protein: CASSRGDSNEQFF. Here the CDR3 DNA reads TGTGCCAGCAGCCGAGGCGACAGCAATGAGCAGTTCTTC.

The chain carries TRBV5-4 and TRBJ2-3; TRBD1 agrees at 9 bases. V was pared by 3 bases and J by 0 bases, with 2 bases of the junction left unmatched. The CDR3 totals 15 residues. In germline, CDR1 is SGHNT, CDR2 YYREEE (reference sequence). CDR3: CASSWDRASTDTQYF. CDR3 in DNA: TGTGCCAGCAGCTGGGACAGGGCAAGCACAGATACGCAGTATTTT.

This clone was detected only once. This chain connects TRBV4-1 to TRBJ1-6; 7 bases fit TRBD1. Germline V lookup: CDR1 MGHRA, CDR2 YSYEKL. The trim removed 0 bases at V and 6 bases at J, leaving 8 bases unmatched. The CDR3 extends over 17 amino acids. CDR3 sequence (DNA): TGCGCCAGCAGCCAAGATGGCAGGGGGATGACTAATTCACCCCTCCACTTT. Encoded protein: CASSQDGRGMTNSPLHF.

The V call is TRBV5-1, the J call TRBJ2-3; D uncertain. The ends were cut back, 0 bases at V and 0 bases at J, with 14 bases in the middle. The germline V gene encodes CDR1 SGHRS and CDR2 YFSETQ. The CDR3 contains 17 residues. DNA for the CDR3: TGCGCCAGCAGCTTGGTGGGCCAGCCGTCGAGCACAGATACGCAGTATTTT. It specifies CASSLVGQPSSTDTQYF.

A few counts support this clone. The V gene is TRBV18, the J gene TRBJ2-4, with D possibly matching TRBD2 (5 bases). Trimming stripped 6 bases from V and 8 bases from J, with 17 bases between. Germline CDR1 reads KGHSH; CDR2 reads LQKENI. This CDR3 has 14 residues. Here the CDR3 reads CASSQLLPGDIQYF. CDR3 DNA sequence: TGTGCCAGCTCTCAACTACTACCCGGGGACATTCAGTACTTC.

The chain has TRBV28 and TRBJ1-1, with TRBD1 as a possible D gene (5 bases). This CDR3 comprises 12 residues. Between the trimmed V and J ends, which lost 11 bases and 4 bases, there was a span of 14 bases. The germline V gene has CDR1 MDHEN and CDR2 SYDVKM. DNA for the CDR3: TGTGCCTCGGGGCAGATTCCCACTGAAGCTTTCTTT. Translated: CASGQIPTEAFF.